The rows below give T cell receptor beta chains drawn from one sample of a study of CD8 T cells in ankylosing spondylitis. Via MiXCR, TCRdb re-called the 5' RACE reads, giving one row per CDR3 protein. Among over 700,000 distinct CDR3 sequences listed, around 19% were seen once. The sequencing sample was made of blood, either unsorted or a sorted T cell fraction (not recorded which). Receptor source: a male donor with ankylosing spondylitis. The CDR3 runs from the conserved cysteine through the conserved F or W. The order of the fields is J gene, clone size, D gene, V gene, CDR3 protein, CDR3 DNA. A D gene is named only where the DNA matches it firmly. Size is stated for part of the rows, as once, few or many counts, or as a class when the clone is expanded.

J: TRBJ2-7; size: many; D: TRBD2; V: TRBV7-2; CDR3: CASSLSTSGSYEQYF; DNA: TGTGCCAGCAGCTTATCGACTAGCGGGAGCTACGAGCAGTACTTC
J: TRBJ2-7; size: few; D: TRBD2; V: TRBV7-8; CDR3: CASSFGAGGEQYF; DNA: TGTGCCAGCAGCTTTGGGGCGGGAGGCGAGCAGTACTTC
J: TRBJ2-7; size: many; D: -; V: TRBV5-1; CDR3: CASSFSGIGQYF; DNA: TGCGCCAGCAGCTTCTCGGGGATAGGTCAGTACTTC
J: TRBJ2-2; size: few; D: -; V: TRBV28; CDR3: CASRTLTGELFF; DNA: TGTGCCAGCAGAACACTCACCGGGGAGCTGTTTTTT
J: TRBJ2-1; size: -; D: TRBD2; V: TRBV6-2/TRBV6-3; CDR3: CASSQLAAGQFF; DNA: TGTGCCAGCAGCCAACTAGCGGCCGGCCAGTTCTTC
J: TRBJ2-7; size: -; D: TRBD1; V: TRBV18; CDR3: CASSPRAGGDEQYF; DNA: TGTGCCAGCTCACCACGGGCAGGGGGCGACGAGCAGTACTTC
J: TRBJ1-4; size: -; D: -; V: TRBV5-6; CDR3: CASSLVRGEKLFF; DNA: TGTGCCAGCAGCTTGGTACGTGGTGAAAAACTGTTTTTT
J: TRBJ1-5; size: -; D: -; V: TRBV7-8; CDR3: CASSLVSPSGNQPQHF; DNA: TGTGCCAGCAGCTTAGTTAGCCCCAGCGGCAATCAGCCCCAGCATTTT
J: TRBJ1-1; size: -; D: -; V: TRBV12-3/TRBV12-4; CDR3: CASSPGWARAFF; DNA: TGTGCCAGCAGCCCGGGGTGGGCGAGGGCTTTCTTT
J: TRBJ2-1; size: many; D: -; V: TRBV29-1; CDR3: CSVEEDKVYNEQFF; DNA: TGCAGCGTTGAGGAGGACAAGGTTTACAATGAGCAGTTCTTC
J: TRBJ1-1; size: -; D: -; V: TRBV29-1; CDR3: CSVASGPLEAFF; DNA: TGCAGCGTTGCTTCAGGGCCCCTCGAAGCTTTCTTT
J: TRBJ2-7; size: -; D: TRBD2; V: TRBV28; CDR3: CASSFQLAGGNEQYF; DNA: TGTGCCAGCAGTTTTCAACTAGCGGGAGGTAACGAGCAGTACTTC
J: TRBJ2-5; size: -; D: -; V: TRBV5-6; CDR3: CASSWGTGKETQYF; DNA: TGTGCCAGCAGCTGGGGGACGGGCAAAGAGACCCAGTACTTC
J: TRBJ2-7; size: few; D: -; V: TRBV5-1; CDR3: CASSLFQGQTYEQYF; DNA: TGCGCCAGCAGCTTGTTCCAAGGACAGACCTACGAGCAGTACTTC
J: TRBJ2-7; size: few; D: -; V: TRBV6-1; CDR3: CASSEVEVRYEQYF; DNA: TGTGCCAGCAGTGAAGTTGAGGTCCGCTACGAGCAGTACTTC
J: TRBJ2-7; size: few; D: -; V: TRBV5-1; CDR3: CASSSYRGSYEQYF; DNA: TGCGCCAGCAGCTCCTATCGGGGGTCTTACGAGCAGTACTTC
J: TRBJ2-1; size: -; D: TRBD1; V: TRBV20-1; CDR3: CSAIGTASNEQFF; DNA: TGCAGTGCTATCGGGACAGCCAGCAATGAGCAGTTCTTC
J: TRBJ2-7; size: few; D: -; V: TRBV20-1; CDR3: CSAREGSTGYEQYF; DNA: TGCAGTGCTAGAGAGGGAAGCACCGGTTACGAGCAGTACTTC
J: TRBJ2-1; size: -; D: TRBD1; V: TRBV7-9; CDR3: CASSIGTGTYNEQFF; DNA: TGTGCCAGCAGCATTGGGACAGGGACCTACAATGAGCAGTTCTTC
J: TRBJ2-3; size: many; D: TRBD2; V: TRBV29-1; CDR3: CSAGGTRANTQYF; DNA: TGCAGCGCTGGAGGGACTAGGGCAAATACGCAGTATTTT
J: TRBJ2-7; size: few; D: TRBD1; V: TRBV20-1; CDR3: CSALLPGTGYYEQYF; DNA: TGCAGTGCTTTGCTCCCGGGGACAGGGTACTACGAGCAGTACTTC
J: TRBJ2-7; size: few; D: TRBD2; V: TRBV5-1; CDR3: CASRPTSGTPYEQYF; DNA: TGCGCCAGCAGGCCAACTAGCGGGACCCCCTACGAGCAGTACTTC
J: TRBJ2-3; size: few; D: -; V: TRBV12-3/TRBV12-4; CDR3: CASTHGDKPWDTQYF; DNA: TGTGCCAGCACCCACGGGGACAAACCATGGGATACGCAGTATTTT
J: TRBJ1-1; size: few; D: TRBD1; V: TRBV4-2; CDR3: CASSQEGRGLTEAFF; DNA: TGTGCCAGCAGCCAAGAGGGCAGGGGGTTGACTGAAGCTTTCTTT
J: TRBJ2-6; size: many; D: -; V: TRBV29-1; CDR3: CSVGAGANVLTF; DNA: TGCAGCGTTGGAGCTGGGGCCAACGTCCTGACTTTC
J: TRBJ2-2; size: -; D: TRBD2; V: TRBV12-3/TRBV12-4; CDR3: CASSRSGSGDTGELFF; DNA: TGTGCCAGCAGTCGTAGCGGGAGTGGTGACACCGGGGAGCTGTTTTTT
J: TRBJ2-3; size: few; D: -; V: TRBV5-1; CDR3: CASSSGEVTDTQYF; DNA: TGCGCCAGCAGTTCGGGGGAGGTGACAGATACGCAGTATTTT
J: TRBJ2-5; size: -; D: -; V: TRBV7-9; CDR3: CPSSFGVLETQYF; DNA: TGTCCCAGCAGCTTTGGGGTGTTAGAGACCCAGTACTTC
J: TRBJ2-6; size: -; D: -; V: TRBV11-2; CDR3: CASSLRDNYSGANVLTF; DNA: TGTGCCAGCAGCCTACGGGACAACTACTCTGGGGCCAACGTCCTGACTTTC
J: TRBJ1-4; size: few; D: TRBD1; V: TRBV5-1; CDR3: CASSPQGGDEKLFF; DNA: TGCGCCAGCAGCCCCCAGGGGGGCGATGAAAAACTGTTTTTT
J: TRBJ2-1; size: few; D: -; V: TRBV5-1; CDR3: CASSLAQGEVYNEQFF; DNA: TGCGCCAGCAGCTTGGCCCAGGGAGAGGTCTACAATGAGCAGTTCTTC
J: TRBJ1-1; size: few; D: TRBD1; V: TRBV29-1; CDR3: CSAVRTGGLQGAFF; DNA: TGCAGCGCCGTAAGGACAGGGGGTCTCCAAGGGGCTTTCTTT
J: TRBJ2-7; size: -; D: -; V: TRBV28; CDR3: CASSLSSLEQYF; DNA: TGTGCCAGCAGTTTAAGCTCCCTCGAGCAGTACTTC
J: TRBJ1-1; size: -; D: -; V: TRBV7-9; CDR3: CASSPGLGTVNTEAFF; DNA: TGTGCCAGCAGCCCCGGCTTGGGGACGGTGAACACTGAAGCTTTCTTT
J: TRBJ1-3; size: -; D: -; V: TRBV12-3/TRBV12-4; CDR3: CATLRGGNTIYF; DNA: TGTGCCACCCTAAGAGGCGGAAACACCATATATTTT
J: TRBJ1-2; size: -; D: -; V: TRBV24-1; CDR3: CATSDGVEGYTF; DNA: TGTGCCACCAGTGATGGGGTGGAAGGCTACACCTTC
J: TRBJ2-2; size: -; D: -; V: TRBV12-3/TRBV12-4; CDR3: CASSSPDYLSTGELFF; DNA: TGTGCCAGCAGTTCCCCAGACTATCTGAGCACCGGGGAGCTGTTTTTT
J: TRBJ2-1; size: -; D: -; V: TRBV6-5; CDR3: CASSYSKGNEQFF; DNA: TGTGCCAGCAGTTACTCGAAGGGGAATGAGCAGTTCTTC
J: TRBJ1-2; size: few; D: -; V: TRBV20-1; CDR3: CSARLQGLLGYTF; DNA: TGCAGTGCTAGACTGCAGGGGTTGTTGGGCTACACCTTC
J: TRBJ2-1; size: -; D: -; V: TRBV4-1; CDR3: CASSQRVELEQFF; DNA: TGCGCCAGCAGCCAACGAGTAGAGCTGGAGCAGTTCTTC
J: TRBJ2-5; size: few; D: -; V: TRBV18; CDR3: CASLRTYQETQYF; DNA: TGTGCCAGCCTACGGACCTACCAAGAGACCCAGTACTTC
J: TRBJ2-1; size: -; D: -; V: TRBV6-6; CDR3: CASSYSSGAKTFF; DNA: TGTGCCAGCAGTTACTCGTCCGGGGCGAAAACGTTCTTC
J: TRBJ2-1; size: -; D: -; V: TRBV7-9; CDR3: CASRISSSYNEQFF; DNA: TGTGCCAGCAGAATTTCCAGCTCCTACAATGAGCAGTTCTTC
J: TRBJ1-5; size: many; D: -; V: TRBV28; CDR3: CASSLARGRGHTNQPQHF; DNA: TGTGCCAGCAGTTTAGCCCGGGGCAGGGGCCACACCAATCAGCCCCAGCATTTT
J: TRBJ2-3; size: -; D: -; V: TRBV20-1; CDR3: CSAREAGLGDTQYF; DNA: TGCAGTGCTAGAGAAGCGGGCCTGGGGGATACGCAGTATTTT
J: TRBJ1-5; size: many; D: TRBD1; V: TRBV4-3; CDR3: CASSQAQGFNQPQHF; DNA: TGCGCCAGCAGCCAAGCACAGGGGTTCAATCAGCCCCAGCATTTT